There are a few counts of the clone carrying this TCR beta chain. The sample comes from a study of T-cell reconstitution after alpha-beta-depleted transplantation in children. Unique molecular identifiers were incorporated into the prepared TCRbeta library. TCRdb fed the PCR reads into MiXCR, producing one record per CDR3 protein. The sample lists 800,000 to 1,000,000 distinct CDR3 sequences, 25% to 30% seen once, with around 30% in the top ten. This CDR3 comprises 16 residues. J was trimmed by 9 bases and V by 1 base; bases with no gene match: 8. Germline lookup yields CDR1 SGHAT and CDR2 FQNNGV. This specimen was PBMCs, mostly from graft donor cells, taken 360 days after TCRalphabeta/CD19-depleted stem cell transplant. This TCR came from a boy younger than two who had a stem cell transplant for SCID, so the T cells may come from the graft donor. This chain links TRBV11-2 with TRBJ2-1; 11 bases fit TRBD2. The CDR3 nucleotides read TGTGCCAGCAGCTTAGCAATAGCGGGGGGGACTATTGAGCAGTTCTTC. Encoded protein: CASSLAIAGGTIEQFF.